The 8 T cell receptor beta chains presented below share a single source sample, sequenced in a study of shared clonotypes between healthy human individuals. This table comes from immunoSEQ multiplex PCR, and its TCRdb copy is limited to in-frame clones, with some not included. The data contain some 1.5 million clones, over 95% of them singletons. The specimen sequenced was naive CD4+ T cells sorted from blood. The subset was: CD45RA+ positively selected. The receptors originated from a man in his thirties or forties in good health.

The rearrangement links TRBV27 to TRBJ1-3, with D possibly matching TRBD1 (5 bases). The ends were cut back, 7 bases at V and 2 bases at J, with 15 bases in the middle. The CDR3 sequence is 15 residues long. Germline V lookup: CDR1 MNHEY, CDR2 SMNVEV (reference sequence). CDR3 residues: CASTRRWGAGNTIYF. CDR3 nucleotide sequence: TGTGCCAGCACCCGAAGATGGGGGGCTGGAAACACCATATATTTT.

The chain has TRBV19 and TRBJ2-7; D gene unclear. The CDR3 loop spans 13 amino acids. V was shortened by 3 bases and J by 3 bases, with 9 bases between the two germline ends. Germline-derived CDR1 and CDR2 are LNHDA and SQIVND (reference sequence). The CDR3: CASSILNSYEQYF. The DNA of the CDR3 is TGTGCCAGTAGTATTTTGAACAGCTACGAGCAGTACTTC.

A remark on this clone: The identical CDR3 is also encoded by other nucleotide sequences in the sample. The chain recombines TRBV5-1 with TRBJ1-5; a weak D match, TRBD1 (5 bases). The germline CDR1 and CDR2 sequences are SGHRS and YFSETQ. The CDR3 has 13 residues. Between the trimmed V and J ends, which lost 0 bases and 6 bases, there was a span of 7 bases. The DNA for the CDR3 is TGCGCCAGCAGCTTGGTGGGGGGTCAGCCCCAGCATTTT. It translates to CASSLVGGQPQHF.

This rearrangement joins TRBV5-1 to TRBJ2-1; D ambiguous. Germline loops: CDR1 SGHRS, CDR2 YFSETQ. The CDR3 runs 14 residues. Trimming pared 2 bases from V and 2 bases from J, leaving 8 bases between. The CDR3 coding sequence is TGCGCCAGCAGCTTAAGGGAACCCTACAATGAGCAGTTCTTC. Its translation: CASSLREPYNEQFF.

The V and J genes are TRBV5-1 and TRBJ2-6; 12 bases are shared with TRBD1. The germline V gene encodes CDR1 SGHRS and CDR2 YFSETQ. V dropped 0 bases and J dropped 7; count of bases not matched to a gene: 8. The CDR3 is 18 amino acids. CDR3 DNA: TGCGCCAGCAGCTTGGGAGGGACAGGGGGCATGGGAGCCAACGTCCTGACTTTC. It yields the protein CASSLGGTGGMGANVLTF.

V usage is TRBV14 and J usage is TRBJ1-1, with D uncertain. Trimming cost V 5 bases and J 3 bases, with 13 bases left between them. The CDR3 spans 14 residues. In germline, CDR1 is SGHDN, CDR2 FVKESK. This CDR3 is CASSKQMGDTEAFF. The CDR3 nucleotides read TGTGCCAGCAGCAAACAGATGGGTGACACTGAAGCTTTCTTT.

The V gene is TRBV7-9, the J gene TRBJ2-1; weak D call: TRBD1 (6 bases). Deletions cut 1 base from V and 10 bases from J, with 23 bases between. The CDR3 runs 17 residues. Looked up from germline, CDR1 is SEHNR and CDR2 is FQNEAQ (reference sequence). The CDR3 DNA is TGTGCCAGCAGCTTAGTGGGGGCGGAGTGGGCCACAGGAGAGCAGTTCTTC. Its protein is CASSLVGAEWATGEQFF.

V and J are TRBV19 and TRBJ2-4; 7 nucleotides align to TRBD1. The V gene end was trimmed by 5 bases and the J gene end by 1 base; junction bases not matched to a gene: 11. The CDR3 is 17 amino acids. Germline loops: CDR1 LNHDA, CDR2 SQIVND (reference sequence). The CDR3: CASSLQGTSYAKNIQYF. CDR3 sequence (DNA): TGTGCCAGTAGTTTACAGGGGACGAGTTACGCCAAAAACATTCAGTACTTC.